This T cell receptor beta chain was sequenced for a study of T cells in Graves' hyperthyroidism and ophthalmopathy. The study's findings and limits: Ophthalmopathy and stable hyperthyroidism were told apart by a 13 V-J model.

CDR1 and CDR2 from the germline V gene are LGHDT and YNNKEL (reference sequence). CDR3 length: 15 residues. V lost 0 bases and J 0 bases, leaving 8 bases between the germline ends. This clonotype appeared many times. The antigen is unknown. Each diagnosis was grounded in clinical symptoms, serum thyroxine and TRAb, thyroid ultrasound, and orbital computed tomography. RNA transcripts yielded amplified TCR beta CDR3 regions. The TCR CDR3 first-round RT-PCR relied on the HTBI primer set. In TCRdb, the multiplex PCR reads were re-called with MiXCR into one record per CDR3 protein. Of around 530,000 distinct CDR3 sequences listed, 17% are singletons.

The specimen sequenced was blood. This chain links TRBV3-1 with TRBJ1-1; D remains ambiguous. The sequence was obtained from a woman under 30 with Graves' ophthalmopathy. CDR3 DNA: TGTGCCAGCAGCCAAGATAGAGGGATGAACACTGAAGCTTTCTTT. Protein: CASSQDRGMNTEAFF.